This T cell receptor beta chain was identified in a study of T cells in Graves' hyperthyroidism and ophthalmopathy. Points from the study as a whole: Blood also contained most expanded thyroid clonotypes above 0.001.

Amplified TCR beta CDR3 regions came from RNA transcripts. Initially, a first-round RT-PCR of the TCR CDR3 employed the HTBI primer set. TCRdb called the multiplex PCR reads again in MiXCR, with one record for every CDR3 protein. Counted here are hundreds of thousands of distinct CDR3 sequences, more than 45% occurring once; the ten biggest clones make up approximately 8.2%. Patients between 18 and 65 years old had hyperthyroidism, newly diagnosed and lasting under 2 months. In making diagnoses, clinical symptoms, serum thyroxine and TRAb, thyroid ultrasound and orbital computed tomography were all used. This clonotype came up many times. The antigen is not known. V dropped 1 base and J dropped 7 bases, with 13 bases sitting between them. The germline V gene has CDR1 SGHDN and CDR2 FVKESK. The CDR3 has 14 amino acids.

This TCR came from a woman aged 18-29 years with Graves' hyperthyroidism. The rearrangement uses TRBV14 and TRBJ1-2, with D tentatively TRBD1 (6 bases). Material for sequencing was peripheral blood or thyroid tissue (not recorded which). CDR3 DNA: TGTGCCAGCAGCCAAGTGCAGGGGTGGGGTGGCTACACCTTC. Amino acid sequence: CASSQVQGWGGYTF. The full variable domain, completed using reference TRBV14 and TRBJ1-2, is EAGVTQFPSHSVIEKGQTVTLRCDPISGHDNLYWYRRVMGKEIKFLLHFVKESKQDESGMPNNRFLAERTGGTYSTLKVQPAELEDSGVYFCASSQVQGWGGYTFGSGTRLTVV.